The clone carrying this T cell receptor beta chain was recorded once. Trimming took off 5 bases at V and 1 base at J, with 20 bases between the two ends. Per the germline V gene, CDR1 is SGHTA and CDR2 is FQGNSA. This CDR3 spans 17 amino acids. This entry is derived from a study of T cell responses to AZD1222 COVID-19 vaccine. Sequenced by immunoSEQ multiplex PCR; TCRdb stores in-frame clones only, minus some. This sample has approximately 170,000 clones; 85% to 90% occur once, and the top ten carry 6% to 8%. The material sequenced was peripheral blood, taken on day 0 of AZD1222 vaccination. The sequence came from an adult in good health. The chain recombines TRBV7-2 with TRBJ1-2; D remains unclear. CDR3 amino acids: CASSLLLLRSSNYGYTF. The CDR3 nucleotides read TGTGCCAGCAGCCTCCTTCTTCTAAGGTCTAGTAACTATGGCTACACCTTC.